This T cell receptor (beta chain) originates from a study of T cell repertoires in cytomegalovirus infection. Looking at the study overall: Both CMV infection and a matching HLA type were indicated by public TCR beta signatures.

General observations from the study: CMV-specific TCR beta clonotypes restricted by HLA-C dominated the ex vivo response.

Turning to this clonotype: The antigen is undetermined.

MiXCR, run by TCRdb on the reads, gives a single entry per CDR3 protein. The data show 400,000 to 550,000 distinct CDR3 sequences, with roughly 10% seen just once and about 9.4% held by the top ten. Per the germline V gene, CDR1 is MGHRA and CDR2 is YSYEKL. The CDR3 sequence is 15 residues long. V was cut by 1 base and J by 7 bases, with 16 bases left in between. The receptor's source is a human donor in good health (CMV status not recorded). Some clones in this sample may be carry-over from other donors' samples. The V and J genes are TRBV4-1 and TRBJ1-2, with D hard to call. Material: PBMCs. The CDR3 is CASSQGPVEASGYTF. The CDR3 DNA sequence: TGCGCCAGCAGCCAAGGTCCCGTCGAGGCTTCTGGCTACACCTTC.